Presented here are 2 T cell receptor beta chains from one specimen sequenced in a study of technical replicates of blood from several donors. Profiling relied on immunoSEQ multiplex PCR, and the TCRdb table lists in-frame clones only, not all of them. The table includes 98,000 or so clones, 95% detected once. The sequenced sample consisted of T cells isolated from PBMCs. All receptors derive from a human donor in good health.

The chain is built from TRBV27 and TRBJ2-1; D remains unclear. This CDR3 has 15 amino acids. Trimming removed 0 bases from V and 4 bases from J, with 10 bases in between. Germline V CDR1 and CDR2: MNHEY, SMNVEV (reference sequence). This chain's CDR3 is CASSLSTTLYNEQFF. In DNA, the CDR3 is TGTGCCAGCAGTTTATCCACCACTCTTTACAATGAGCAGTTCTTC.

The chain combines TRBV18 with TRBJ2-4; D possibly corresponds to TRBD1 (5 bases). Germline CDR1 and CDR2: KGHSH and LQKENI. The CDR3 contains 15 residues. Between the trimmed V and J ends, which lost 0 bases and 3 bases, there was a span of 9 bases. The CDR3 loop is CASSPPERGKNIQYF. DNA for the CDR3: TGTGCCAGCTCACCACCGGAAAGGGGCAAAAACATTCAGTACTTC.